What follows is one TCR beta chain and its context. The antigen is not known. This sample was included in a study of cytomegalovirus exposure and HLA in healthy donors. General study results and limits: The study flagged roughly 150 TCR beta chains as cytomegalovirus-associated. According to reports, the classifier identified cytomegalovirus status with high specificity and sensitivity.

The CDR3 is made up of 15 amino acids. J lost 6 bases, V lost 3 bases, and 9 bases had no gene match. CDR1 and CDR2 from the germline V gene are SGHRS and YFSETQ. Amplification used 60 Vbeta primers and 13 Jbeta primers. Method: immunoSEQ multiplex PCR; TCRdb's copy keeps in-frame clones and lacks some. The sample lists around 110,000 clones, around three quarters occurring once. Sequencing was done on a sample of PBMCs. The sequence was collected from a man aged 25 to 45 in good health and CMV-seronegative. The J gene is TRBJ1-3, the V gene TRBV5-1; 7 positions match TRBD1. The CDR3 spells CASSSSRDSSNTIYF. The CDR3 DNA sequence: TGCGCCAGCAGCTCAAGCCGGGACAGTTCAAACACCATATATTTT.